The 3 T cell receptor beta chains listed next were all sequenced from one sample in a study of T cell responses to AZD1222 COVID-19 vaccine. Sequenced by immunoSEQ multiplex PCR; TCRdb stores in-frame clones only, minus some. The top ten clones hold approximately 4.5% of a sample with around 78,000 clones, more than 90% of them seen once. The sample in question was peripheral blood, obtained on day 0 of AZD1222 vaccination. All receptors derive from an adult in good health.

In nucleotides, the CDR3 is TGCGCCAGCAGGGAGGGGGGTGGCGAGCAGTACTTC. Encoded protein: CASREGGGEQYF. This rearrangement joins TRBV10-2 to TRBJ2-7; D may correspond to TRBD1 or TRBD2 (6 bases each). Trimming removed 6 bases from V and 6 bases from J, with 12 bases in between. Germline CDR1 WSHSY, CDR2 SAAADI. CDR3 length: 12 amino acids.

The V call is TRBV7-3, the J call TRBJ2-2, with TRBD2 matching over 10 bases. V gave up 0 bases and J gave up 0 bases; unmatched junction bases: 10. The germline gives CDR1 SGHTA, CDR2 FQGTGA. The CDR3 contains 20 residues. Written as DNA, the CDR3 is TGTGCCAGCAGCTTAACGGGTAGCGGGAGGCCTAATTCGAACACCGGGGAGCTGTTTTTT. Its translation: CASSLTGSGRPNSNTGELFF. Drawing the rest from reference TRBV7-3 and TRBJ2-2, the complete variable domain is GAGVSQTPSNKVTEKGKYVELRCDPISGHTALYWYRQSLGQGPEFLIYFQGTGAADDSGLPNDRFFAVRPEGSVSTLKIQRTERGDSAVYLCASSLTGSGRPNSNTGELFFGEGSRLTVL.

This chain connects TRBV27 to TRBJ2-2, with D uncertain. This CDR3 is built from 15 residues. Trimming removed 5 bases from V and 3 bases from J, with 13 bases in between. Germline loops: CDR1 MNHEY, CDR2 SMNVEV (reference sequence). CDR3 protein: CASSPLFGDTGELFF. CDR3 DNA sequence: TGTGCCAGCAGTCCACTATTTGGAGACACCGGGGAGCTGTTTTTT.